Listed below are T cell receptor beta chains from one sample, sequenced in a study of cytomegalovirus exposure and HLA in healthy donors. Profiled with immunoSEQ multiplex PCR; TCRdb holds only in-frame clones, not every one. This table holds approximately 110,000 clones, about nine tenths found once. Sequencing was carried out using PBMCs. These receptors came from a young woman in good health and CMV-seronegative. Both conserved end residues are part of each CDR3. A D gene is named only where the DNA matches it firmly. Size is stated for part of the rows, as once, few or many counts, or as a class when the clone is expanded.

>-|TRBV2|TRBJ1-1|-
CASSDEGNTEAFF
TGTGCCAGCAGTGACGAGGGGAACACTGAAGCTTTCTTT
>-|TRBV30|TRBJ1-3|-
CAWGTSGNTIYF
TGTGCCTGGGGGACTTCTGGAAACACCATATATTTT
>-|TRBV9|TRBJ1-5|TRBD1
CASSAAGGGQPQHF
TGTGCCAGCAGCGCAGCAGGGGGCGGTCAGCCCCAGCATTTT
>-|TRBV5-1|TRBJ2-5|TRBD2
CASSRGTSGRGETQYF
TGCGCCAGCAGCCGGGGGACTAGCGGCCGGGGGGAGACCCAGTACTTC
>-|TRBV19|TRBJ1-5|-
CASSQGDQPQHF
TGTGCCAGTTCTCAAGGGGATCAGCCCCAGCATTTT
>once|TRBV30|TRBJ1-5|-
CAWRGGVHQPQHF
TGTGCCTGGAGGGGGGGGGTGCATCAGCCCCAGCATTTT
>-|TRBV19|TRBJ2-2|-
CASSSDPVTGNTGELFF
TGTGCCAGTAGTTCTGACCCCGTGACAGGGAACACCGGGGAGCTGTTTTTT
>-|TRBV29-1|TRBJ2-1|-
CSVGGWNEQFF
TGCAGCGTTGGAGGGTGGAATGAGCAGTTCTTC
>-|TRBV14|TRBJ2-3|TRBD2
CASSGRDYPRDTQYF
TGTGCCAGCAGCGGCCGGGACTACCCCAGAGATACGCAGTATTTT
>-|TRBV13|TRBJ1-3|-
CASSLAVGEGPGNTIYF
TGTGCCAGCAGCTTAGCCGTCGGCGAGGGTCCAGGAAACACCATATATTTT
>-|TRBV4-2|TRBJ2-3|-
CASSHESEDTQYF
TGTGCCAGCAGCCACGAGAGCGAAGATACGCAGTATTTT
>once|TRBV12-2|TRBJ1-4|-
CASRLAPGSNEKLFF
TGTGCAAGTCGCTTAGCGCCAGGGTCTAATGAAAAACTGTTTTTT
>-|TRBV13|TRBJ2-7|-
CASSSSGLSYEQYF
TGTGCCAGCAGCTCGTCGGGGTTATCCTACGAGCAGTACTTC
>-|TRBV18|TRBJ2-5|TRBD1
CASSEDRVETQYF
TGTGCCAGCTCAGAGGACAGGGTGGAGACCCAGTACTTC
>-|TRBV5-1|TRBJ2-7|-
CASSLGFIGVEQYF
TGCGCCAGCAGCTTGGGATTCATCGGGGTTGAGCAGTACTTC
>-|TRBV6-1|TRBJ2-7|-
CASSPTSYEQYF
TGTGCCAGCAGCCCTACCTCCTACGAGCAGTACTTC
>few|TRBV28|TRBJ1-2|-
CASSLSPGGGNGYTF
TGTGCCAGCAGTTTATCCCCTGGGGGAGGCAATGGCTACACCTTC
>-|TRBV6-6|TRBJ2-1|-
CASSPRDEQFF
TGTGCCAGCAGCCCCCGGGATGAGCAGTTCTTC
>-|TRBV28|TRBJ2-1|TRBD2
CASRLRLAGVYEQFF
TGTGCCAGCAGACTTCGACTAGCGGGAGTGTATGAGCAGTTCTTC
>-|TRBV11-2|TRBJ2-2|-
CASSLYSQNTGELFF
TGTGCCAGCAGCTTATACTCTCAGAACACCGGGGAGCTGTTTTTT
>-|TRBV18|TRBJ1-1|-
CASSPPGPTGGVNTEAFF
TGTGCCAGCTCACCTCCGGGTCCCACCGGGGGAGTGAACACTGAAGCTTTCTTT
>-|TRBV13|TRBJ2-7|TRBD2
CASSGLAAYEQYF
TGTGCCAGCTCAGGACTAGCGGCCTACGAGCAGTACTTC
>-|TRBV7-9|TRBJ2-7|TRBD2
CASSLVTGLALSYEQYF
TGTGCCAGCAGCTTAGTGACAGGACTAGCGTTATCCTACGAGCAGTACTTC
>-|TRBV5-4|TRBJ2-1|-
CAISEGGTTYNEQFF
TGTGCCATATCAGAAGGCGGGACCACCTACAATGAGCAGTTCTTC
>-|TRBV28|TRBJ1-5|TRBD1
CASRDRVGGQPQHF
TGTGCCAGCCGCGACAGGGTGGGGGGTCAGCCCCAGCATTTT
>-|TRBV27|TRBJ1-2|TRBD1
CASSLGTGGVYGYTF
TGTGCCAGCAGTTTGGGGACAGGGGGCGTCTATGGCTACACCTTC
>-|TRBV4-3|TRBJ2-3|-
CASSQDGGTYTDTQYF
TGCGCCAGCAGCCAAGATGGCGGAACCTACACAGATACGCAGTATTTT
>-|TRBV7-9|TRBJ1-2|-
CASSLGGGSSNYGYTF
TGTGCCAGCAGCTTAGGGGGGGGATCCTCTAACTATGGCTACACCTTC
>-|TRBV27|TRBJ2-5|TRBD2
CASSLRLAAKGGETQYF
TGTGCCAGCAGTTTGAGACTAGCGGCCAAAGGAGGAGAGACCCAGTACTTC
>-|TRBV5-1|TRBJ1-4|TRBD1
CASMGQQGEKLFF
TGCGCCAGCATGGGACAACAGGGGGAAAAACTGTTTTTT
>-|TRBV27|TRBJ2-7|-
CASSWRATGTLYEQYF
TGTGCCAGCAGTTGGCGGGCCACCGGGACACTATACGAGCAGTACTTC
>-|TRBV7-9|TRBJ2-1|-
CASLSTTGSYNEQFF
TGTGCCAGCTTATCTACGACTGGCTCCTACAATGAGCAGTTCTTC
>-|TRBV28|TRBJ2-7|-
CASQLRDTDFYEQYF
TGTGCCAGTCAGCTCCGGGACACAGATTTCTACGAGCAGTACTTC
>-|TRBV7-8|TRBJ1-2|-
CASSLGTAINYGYTF
TGTGCCAGCAGCTTAGGGACAGCCATAAACTATGGCTACACCTTC
>-|TRBV7-9|TRBJ1-4|TRBD1
CASSLTGATNEKLFF
TGTGCCAGCAGCCTGACAGGGGCGACTAATGAAAAACTGTTTTTT
>-|TRBV19|TRBJ1-5|-
CASMGAGARPQHF
TGTGCCTCCATGGGGGCAGGGGCGCGGCCCCAGCATTTT
>once|TRBV9|TRBJ2-2|-
CASSVLSGWNTGELFF
TGTGCCAGCAGCGTATTAAGCGGGTGGAACACCGGGGAGCTGTTTTTT
>few|TRBV30|TRBJ1-5|-
CAWSVPRGNQPQHF
TGTGCCTGGAGTGTACCCAGGGGAAATCAGCCCCAGCATTTT
>-|TRBV18|TRBJ1-1|TRBD1
CASYQLQGIEAFF
TGTGCCAGCTACCAACTACAGGGGATTGAAGCTTTCTTT
>-|TRBV7-2|TRBJ2-3|-
CASSVRSGKTDTQYF
TGTGCCAGCAGCGTCCGATCCGGGAAAACAGATACGCAGTATTTT
>-|TRBV25-1|TRBJ2-3|-
CASTPTTGTQYF
TGTGCCAGCACCCCGACGACCGGGACACAGTATTTT
>-|TRBV9|TRBJ1-2|-
CASSVAGFGYTF
TGTGCCAGCAGCGTAGCAGGATTTGGCTACACCTTC
>-|TRBV18|TRBJ2-1|TRBD2
CASSLTSGRGEQFF
TGTGCCAGCTCGCTGACTAGCGGGAGGGGTGAGCAGTTCTTC
>-|TRBV28|TRBJ2-5|TRBD2
CASSSQGRGGQETQYF
TGTGCCAGCAGCAGTCAGGGTCGCGGGGGGCAAGAGACCCAGTACTTC
>few|TRBV18|TRBJ1-4|TRBD1
CASSPLGQDGKLFF
TGTGCCAGCTCACCACTTGGACAGGACGGAAAACTGTTTTTT
>-|TRBV4-3|TRBJ1-1|TRBD1
CASSSRGQTNTEAFF
TGCGCCAGCAGCTCCAGGGGACAGACGAACACTGAAGCTTTCTTT
>-|TRBV18|TRBJ2-7|TRBD1
CASSPPVGTEPYEQYF
TGTGCCAGCTCACCACCGGTGGGGACAGAGCCGTACGAGCAGTACTTC
>-|TRBV29-1|TRBJ1-1|-
CSVEEDRTAEAFF
TGCAGCGTTGAGGAGGACCGAACGGCTGAAGCTTTCTTT
>-|TRBV14|TRBJ2-7|TRBD2
CASSPAKHSGRAGNEQYF
TGTGCCAGCAGCCCCGCTAAACATAGCGGGAGGGCTGGTAACGAGCAGTACTTC
>-|TRBV7-9|TRBJ2-3|-
CASSPTLLVTDTQYF
TGTGCCAGCAGCCCGACCCTTCTAGTGACAGATACGCAGTATTTT
>-|TRBV4-3|TRBJ1-5|-
CASSQEAMVHQPQHF
TGCGCCAGCAGCCAAGAGGCAATGGTGCATCAGCCCCAGCATTTT
>-|TRBV27|TRBJ2-7|-
CANLVRDSYEQYF
TGTGCCAACCTAGTTCGGGACTCCTACGAGCAGTACTTC
>-|TRBV4-1|TRBJ1-1|TRBD1
CASSVPGQGVTEAFF
TGCGCCAGCAGCGTACCGGGACAGGGGGTCACTGAAGCTTTCTTT
>-|TRBV5-3|TRBJ1-5|TRBD1
CARNGQGCRNQPQHF
TGTGCCAGAAACGGACAGGGGTGTCGCAATCAGCCCCAGCATTTT